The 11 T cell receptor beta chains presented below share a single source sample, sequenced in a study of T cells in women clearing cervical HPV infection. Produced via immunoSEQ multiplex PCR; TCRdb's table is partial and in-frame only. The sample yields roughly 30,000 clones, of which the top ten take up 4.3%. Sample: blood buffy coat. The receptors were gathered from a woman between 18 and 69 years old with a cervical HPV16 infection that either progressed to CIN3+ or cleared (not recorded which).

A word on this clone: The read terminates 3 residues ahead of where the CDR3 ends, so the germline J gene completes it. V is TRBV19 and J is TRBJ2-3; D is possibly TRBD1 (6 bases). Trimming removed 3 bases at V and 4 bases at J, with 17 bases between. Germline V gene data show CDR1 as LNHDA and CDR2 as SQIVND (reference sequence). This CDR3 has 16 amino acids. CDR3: CASSMGNRVSADTQYF. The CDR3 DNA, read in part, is TGTGCCAGTAGTATGGGCAACAGGGTGAGCGCAGATACG.

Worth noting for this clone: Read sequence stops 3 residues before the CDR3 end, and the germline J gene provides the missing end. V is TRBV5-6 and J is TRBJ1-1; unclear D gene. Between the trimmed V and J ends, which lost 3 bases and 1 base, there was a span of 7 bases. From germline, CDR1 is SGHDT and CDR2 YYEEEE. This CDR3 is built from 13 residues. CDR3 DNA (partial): TGTGCCAGCAGCTACGGGTCGAACACTGAA. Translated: CASSYGSNTE. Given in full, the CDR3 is CASSYGSNTEAFF.

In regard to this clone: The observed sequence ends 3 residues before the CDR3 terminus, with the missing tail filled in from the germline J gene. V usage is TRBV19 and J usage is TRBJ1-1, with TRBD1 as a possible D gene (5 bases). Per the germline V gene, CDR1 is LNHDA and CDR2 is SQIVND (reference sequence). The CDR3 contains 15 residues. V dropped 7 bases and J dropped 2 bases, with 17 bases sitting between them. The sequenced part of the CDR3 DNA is TGTGCCAGTACCAGTAGGAGACAGCTTAACACTGAA. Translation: CASTSRRQLNTE. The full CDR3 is CASTSRRQLNTEAFF.

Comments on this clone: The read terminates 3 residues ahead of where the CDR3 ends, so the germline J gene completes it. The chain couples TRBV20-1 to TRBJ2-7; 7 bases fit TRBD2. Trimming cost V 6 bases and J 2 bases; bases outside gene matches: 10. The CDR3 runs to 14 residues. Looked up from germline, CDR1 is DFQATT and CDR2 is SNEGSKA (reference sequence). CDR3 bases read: TGCAGTGCCTTGAGGCCTAGCGGTGCCTACGAG. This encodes CSALRPSGAYE. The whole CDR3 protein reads CSALRPSGAYEQYF.

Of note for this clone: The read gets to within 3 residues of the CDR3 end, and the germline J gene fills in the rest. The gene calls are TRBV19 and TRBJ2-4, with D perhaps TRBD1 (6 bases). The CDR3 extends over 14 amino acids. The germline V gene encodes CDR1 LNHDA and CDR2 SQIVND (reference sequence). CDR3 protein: CASSIVRTDYGQYF. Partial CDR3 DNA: TGTGCCAGTAGTATAGTAAGGACAGACTATGGT.

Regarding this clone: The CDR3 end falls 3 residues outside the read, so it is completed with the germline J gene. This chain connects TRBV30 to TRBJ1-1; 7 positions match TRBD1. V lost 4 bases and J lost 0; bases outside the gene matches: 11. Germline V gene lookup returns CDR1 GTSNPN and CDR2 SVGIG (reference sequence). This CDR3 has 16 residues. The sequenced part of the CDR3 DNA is TGTGCCTGGAACCCCCGGGACAGAGAGATGAACACTGAA. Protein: CAWNPRDREMNTE. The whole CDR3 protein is CAWNPRDREMNTEAFF.

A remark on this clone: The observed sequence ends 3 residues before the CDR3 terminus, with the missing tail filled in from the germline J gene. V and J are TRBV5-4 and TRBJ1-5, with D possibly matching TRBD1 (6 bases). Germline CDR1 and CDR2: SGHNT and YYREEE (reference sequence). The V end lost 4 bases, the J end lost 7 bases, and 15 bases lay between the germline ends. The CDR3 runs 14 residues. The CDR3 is CASSPGGGNQPQHF. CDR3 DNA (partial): TGTGCCAGCAGCCCAGGAGGGGGAAACCAGCCC.

The CDR3 region is CASSPGGPQVFMNTEAFF. The CDR3 bases that were read are TGTGCCAGTAGTCCCGGGGGGCCTCAGGTCTTCATGAACACTGAA. The chain is built from TRBV19 and TRBJ1-1; tentatively, D is TRBD1 (6 bases). The CDR3 goes on 3 residues after the read ends, and that part is filled in from the germline J gene. CDR3 size: 18 residues. Deletions cut 5 bases from V and 0 bases from J, with 22 bases between. Germline CDR1 LNHDA, CDR2 SQIVND (reference sequence).

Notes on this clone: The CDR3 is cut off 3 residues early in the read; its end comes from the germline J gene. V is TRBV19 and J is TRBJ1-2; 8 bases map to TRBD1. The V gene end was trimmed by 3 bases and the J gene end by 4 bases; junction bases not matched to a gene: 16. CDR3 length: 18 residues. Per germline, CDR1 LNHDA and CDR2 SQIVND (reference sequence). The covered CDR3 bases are TGTGCCAGTAGTATCTCGTTCAGGGGGCCATCCCTGAGCTATGGC. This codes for CASSISFRGPSLSYG. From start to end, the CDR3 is CASSISFRGPSLSYGYTF.

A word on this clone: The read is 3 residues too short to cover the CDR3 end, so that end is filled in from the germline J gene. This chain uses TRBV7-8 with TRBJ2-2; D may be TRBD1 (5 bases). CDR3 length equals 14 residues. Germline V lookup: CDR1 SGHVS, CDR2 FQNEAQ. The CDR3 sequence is CASSLSPQGEKLFF. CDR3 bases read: TGTGCCAGCAGCTTAAGTCCCCAGGGTGAAAAG.

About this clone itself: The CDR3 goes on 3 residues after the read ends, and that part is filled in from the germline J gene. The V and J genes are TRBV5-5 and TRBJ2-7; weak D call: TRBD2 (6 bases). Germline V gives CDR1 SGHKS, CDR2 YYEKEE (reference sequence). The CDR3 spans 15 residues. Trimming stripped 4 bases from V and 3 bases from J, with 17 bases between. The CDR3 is CASSVDLAGNYEQYF. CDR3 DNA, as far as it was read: TGTGCCAGCAGCGTGGACCTCGCGGGAAACTACGAG.